This T cell receptor (beta chain) was documented in a study of blood T cell repertoires in COVID-19. About the research overall: Sites in the United States, Italy and Spain provided acute and convalescent COVID-19 samples. Nucleic acid was either cDNA or gDNA, and it came from T cells, B-cell-depleted T cells, or PBMCs.

Original methodology: By means of reference gene primer amplification, nucleated cell counts were estimated. TCRdb keeps only in-frame clones here, not all; method: immunoSEQ multiplex PCR. The DNA was the basis for D and trimming; V, J and clone size are from that table. The data hold approximately 110,000 clones, with approximately 81% observed a single time. Trimming cost V 8 bases and J 14 bases; bases outside gene matches: 11. CDR1 is MDHEN and CDR2 is SYDVKM in the germline V gene. This CDR3 is built from 12 residues. The chain couples TRBV28 to TRBJ2-1, with 8 nucleotides matching TRBD1. The receptor was derived from an older man with acute or convalescent COVID-19. Sequencing used peripheral blood. DNA of the CDR3: TGTGCCAGCTTCGAGGTCCCGGACAGGGAGTTCTTC. This gives the protein CASFEVPDREFF.